This T cell receptor (beta chain) emerged from a study of T cells in Graves' hyperthyroidism and ophthalmopathy. This clonotype was recorded many times. Antigen: not known. Researchers took RNA transcripts and amplified the TCR beta CDR3 regions from them. HTBI primers were used for first-round RT-PCR of the TCR CDR3. From the multiplex PCR reads, TCRdb called clonotypes with MiXCR, one entry per CDR3 protein. This table has under 350,000 distinct CDR3 sequences, roughly 13% appearing once. The CDR3 length is 13 residues. V lost 6 bases to trimming and J lost 3 bases, with 12 bases between them. Germline V lookup: CDR1 LNHDA, CDR2 SQIVND (reference sequence). Disease lasting under 3 months, a NOSPECS grade of at least 4, and a Clinical Activity Score of at least 3 were features of the ophthalmopathy patients. Broader study findings: Ophthalmopathy onset followed model prediction by a median around 6.6 months. Ophthalmopathy cases were set apart from stable hyperthyroidism by a 13 V-J model.

The source of this sequence is a woman aged 40 to 50 with Graves' ophthalmopathy. The sequencing input was blood. The chain couples TRBV19 to TRBJ2-7; D remains unclear. The chain's CDR3 is CASSTPGSYEQYF. DNA of the CDR3: TGTGCCAGTAGCACCCCAGGTAGCTACGAGCAGTACTTC.